The rows below give T cell receptor beta chains drawn from one sample of a study of response to subunit inactivated influenza vaccine. TCRdb re-analysed the RT-PCR reads in MiXCR, keeping a single row per CDR3 protein. The table shows some 600,000 distinct CDR3 sequences, with around 13% occurring only once. The material was PBMCs from blood, obtained 14 days before vaccination. The receptors originated from a man aged 50-60 years who received an inactivated influenza vaccine. Each CDR3 is given with its conserved first and last residue. D genes are given only for firm matches. For some rows the clone size is stated as once, few or many, or as a class when expanded; others skip it.

clone_size	v_call	cdr3_length	d_call	j_call	cdr3_aa	cdr3_nt
many	TRBV7-9	16	TRBD2	TRBJ2-7	CASSFYSGGLTYEQYF	TGTGCCAGCAGCTTCTATAGCGGGGGACTAACCTACGAGCAGTACTTC
NA	TRBV19	13	TRBD2	TRBJ2-5	CASSRTRRETQYF	TGTGCCAGTAGTCGGACTAGGAGGGAGACCCAGTACTTC
few	TRBV12-3/TRBV12-4	13	NA	TRBJ2-7	CASTSEQGYEQYF	TGTGCCAGCACTTCCGAACAGGGCTACGAGCAGTACTTC
few	TRBV20-1	15	NA	TRBJ2-7	CSASKGGIDSYEQYF	TGCAGTGCTAGTAAAGGGGGGATCGACTCCTACGAGCAGTACTTC
NA	TRBV27	14	NA	TRBJ2-1	CASFGGSGTREQFF	TGTGCCAGCTTCGGGGGATCTGGTACGCGGGAGCAGTTCTTC
NA	TRBV27	14	TRBD1	TRBJ2-7	CASSPGQGGFEQYF	TGTGCCAGCAGTCCGGGACAGGGGGGGTTCGAGCAGTACTTC
NA	TRBV18	15	NA	TRBJ1-1	CASSPSGTLYTEAFF	TGTGCCAGCTCACCCAGTGGGACACTGTACACTGAAGCTTTCTTT
few	TRBV27	17	NA	TRBJ2-1	CASSPRFSGPPSDEQFF	TGTGCCAGCAGTCCCCGATTCAGCGGTCCCCCGTCTGATGAGCAGTTCTTC
few	TRBV6-1	15	NA	TRBJ1-5	CASSEAHPAYQPQHF	TGTGCCAGCAGTGAAGCCCATCCCGCCTATCAGCCCCAGCATTTT
NA	TRBV7-2	16	TRBD1	TRBJ2-5	CASSLMTGEGGETQYF	TGTGCCAGCAGCCTAATGACAGGGGAAGGAGGAGAGACCCAGTACTTC